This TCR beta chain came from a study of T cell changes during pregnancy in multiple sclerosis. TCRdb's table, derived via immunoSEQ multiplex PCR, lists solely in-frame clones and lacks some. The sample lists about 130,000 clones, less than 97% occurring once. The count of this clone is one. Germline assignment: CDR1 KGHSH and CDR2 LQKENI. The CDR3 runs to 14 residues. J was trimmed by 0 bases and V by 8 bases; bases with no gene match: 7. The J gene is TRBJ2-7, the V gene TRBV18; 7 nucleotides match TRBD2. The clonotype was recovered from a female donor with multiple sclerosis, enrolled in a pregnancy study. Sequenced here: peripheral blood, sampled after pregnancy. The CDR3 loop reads CASREAKSSYEQYF. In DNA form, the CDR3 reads TGTGCCAGCCGGGAGGCAAAGAGCTCCTACGAGCAGTACTTC.